This entry describes one T cell receptor beta chain. V was clipped by 8 bases and J by 4 bases; unmatched bases: 7. CDR1 is MDHEN, CDR2 SYDVKM, per germline. The CDR3 runs 14 residues. Sequencing used immunoSEQ multiplex PCR; TCRdb keeps in-frame clones, though not all of them. The sample comprises approximately 200,000 clones, almost 95% of which are singletons, and roughly a tenth rests with the top ten. The data were obtained in a study of T cell responses to AZD1222 COVID-19 vaccine. The chain recombines TRBV28 with TRBJ2-1; 8 bases are shared with TRBD1. This clonotype was sampled from an adult in good health. This material consisted of peripheral blood, taken on day 0 of AZD1222 vaccination. CDR3 sequence (DNA): TGTGCCAGCTGGCCTGGACAGGGATACAATGAGCAGTTCTTC. This sequence encodes CASWPGQGYNEQFF.